This T cell receptor (beta chain) was sequenced in a study of Ad26.COV2.S vaccination and SARS-CoV-2 variants. Looking at the study overall: Recipients of Ad26.COV2.S got it intramuscularly, once or twice 56 days apart.

Study results and limitations: Spike-specific CD8+ and CD4+ T cell responses reportedly showed substantial breadth after vaccination. The TCR breadth and depth analyses may have understated or missed part of the total T cell responses.

Using immunoSEQ multiplex PCR, the repertoire was profiled, and TCRdb retains in-frame clones only, with some absent. Of approximately 400,000 clones listed, roughly 84% were seen once; the top ten hold roughly 3.1%. Stated treatment: about 20 received Ad26.COV2.S at low or high dose, single or two shots; about 5 received placebo; per-sample allocation not given. Samples analyzed were those drawn on day 63 after the first vaccine or placebo injection. An Ad26 vector that expressed Wuhan-strain SARS-CoV-2 spike constituted the vaccine. Remarks on this clone: Antigen: not known.

Germline loops: CDR1 MNHEY, CDR2 SVGAGI. J lost 6 bases, V lost 6 bases, and 9 bases had no gene match. CDR3 length equals 14 residues. The TCR was taken from a person aged 18-60 years who received the Ad26.COV2.S COVID-19 vaccine or a placebo. The chain has TRBV6-5 and TRBJ1-1, with 8 bases aligning to TRBD1. Material: peripheral blood, obtained in a trial of Ad26.COV2.S vaccine versus placebo. The CDR3 region has the DNA TGTGCCAGCAGCCACGGACAGGGTGCCGCTGAAGCTTTCTTT. Its translation is CASSHGQGAAEAFF.